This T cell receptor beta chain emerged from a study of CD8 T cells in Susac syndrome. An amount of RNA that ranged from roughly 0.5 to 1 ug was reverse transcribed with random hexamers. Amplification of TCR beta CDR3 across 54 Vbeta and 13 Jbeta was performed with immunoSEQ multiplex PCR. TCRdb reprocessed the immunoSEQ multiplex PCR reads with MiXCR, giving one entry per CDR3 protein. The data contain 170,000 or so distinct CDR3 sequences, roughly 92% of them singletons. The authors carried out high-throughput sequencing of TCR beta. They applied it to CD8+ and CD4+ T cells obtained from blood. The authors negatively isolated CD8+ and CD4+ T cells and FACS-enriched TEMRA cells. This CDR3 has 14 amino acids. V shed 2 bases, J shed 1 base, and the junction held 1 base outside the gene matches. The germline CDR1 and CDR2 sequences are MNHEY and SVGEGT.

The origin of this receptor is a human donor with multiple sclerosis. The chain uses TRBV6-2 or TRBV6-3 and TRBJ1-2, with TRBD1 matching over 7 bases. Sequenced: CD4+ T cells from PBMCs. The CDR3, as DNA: TGTGCCAGCAGTTACAGGGGGCATAACTATGGCTACACCTTC. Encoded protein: CASSYRGHNYGYTF.